This entry is about one TCR beta chain. The record originates from a study of shared T cell receptors in the human thymus. Only in-frame clones appear in the TCRdb table, and some are missing; sequencing was by immunoSEQ multiplex PCR. There are 700,000 or so clones in the sample; over 75% occur only once, and 0.008% to 0.011% lies in the top ten. This CDR3 comprises 13 residues. CDR1 and CDR2 (germline): SGHTA, FQGNSA. V was clipped by 3 bases and J by 5 bases, with 11 bases between them. In addition, the sample was reused for a study of human thymus T cells. As reported in that work: The thymus was resected at corrective cardiac surgery. Gene usage for V and J segments appeared biased in thymic and blood repertoires. A high degree of thymic repertoire overlap among unrelated individuals was reported in related research.

The chain recombines TRBV7-2 with TRBJ2-7, with D perhaps matching TRBD1 (5 bases). The clonotype comes from a girl less than two years old with a congenital heart defect. The sample was thymocytes. The CDR3, as DNA: TGTGCCAGCAGCTTGGGGCCTTCCGACGAGCAGTACTTC. Translation gives CASSLGPSDEQYF.